This section outlines one T cell receptor beta chain sequence together with its context. What it recognizes is unknown. The data were taken from a study of monozygotic twins with inflammatory bowel disease. Researchers isolated total RNA from whole blood without sorting T cells. Using the 5' RACE reads, TCRdb records one entry per CDR3 protein without DNA. The listing contains fewer than 550,000 distinct CDR3 sequences. Study outcomes and limitations: Distinct T cell subtypes could not be told apart. Since immunosuppressive treatments differed, patient repertoires may have gained added variability. Clonotypes shared with others were fewer in IBD patients than in healthy twins, especially with disease activity.

The sequence was collected from a human donor with ulcerative colitis or Crohn's disease, or a healthy co-twin of an affected twin (not recorded which). Sequencing was performed on blood.

This CDR3 reads CASSTRPSQDYGYTF. The chain joins TRBV9 to TRBJ1-2. This CDR3 has 15 residues. Germline V gene sequence: CDR1 SGDLS, CDR2 YYNGEE. Filled out from reference TRBV9 and TRBJ1-2, the complete variable domain reads DSGVTQTPKHLITATGQRVTLRCSPRSGDLSVYWYQQSLDQGLQFLIQYYNGEERAKGNILERFSAQQFPDLHSELNLSSLELGDSALYFCASSTRPSQDYGYTFGSGTRLTVV.